The 31 T cell receptor beta chains reported below all come from one sample, sequenced in a study of human T cells and chemical hapten exposure. TCRdb itself ran the RACE reads through MiXCR, one entry per CDR3 protein. The sample contains 50,000 or so distinct CDR3 sequences, over 9.5% of which appear only once. Described time point: patch test 3, about 24 weeks after DPC sensitization. Treatment in this sample: therapeutic diphenylcyclopropenone sensitization with weekly scalp DPC. Sample: whole blood, taken in connection with sensitization to the hapten diphenylcyclopropenone (DPC). All receptors derive from a woman between 40 and 55 years old with alopecia areata. Some clones in this sample may be carry-over from other donors' samples.

This sequence joins TRBV3-1 and TRBJ2-6, with D perhaps TRBD1 (6 bases). Trimming stripped 4 bases from V and 4 bases from J, with 14 bases between. The germline CDR1 and CDR2 sequences are LGHDT and YNNKEL (reference sequence). The CDR3 runs to 16 residues. The CDR3 bases are TGTGCCAGCAGCCCCCATAGGGGGTCCGGGGCCAACGTCCTGACTTTC. Protein: CASSPHRGSGANVLTF.

This clonotype was recorded many times. The chain carries TRBV6-2 or TRBV6-3 and TRBJ1-1; D remains unclear. The CDR3 has 16 amino acids. Germline V gene sequence: CDR1 MNHEY, CDR2 SVGEGT. Trimming removed 5 bases from V and 1 base from J, with 17 bases in between. CDR3 amino acids: CASSQPARGWNTEAFF. The DNA for the CDR3 is TGTGCCAGCAGTCAGCCGGCTCGTGGATGGAACACTGAAGCTTTCTTT.

This clonotype was observed at least ten times. The V and J genes are TRBV29-1 and TRBJ1-2, with 10 bases aligning to TRBD1. This CDR3 region has 13 residues. The V gene end was trimmed by 7 bases and the J gene end by 4 bases; junction bases not matched to a gene: 6. Per the germline V gene, CDR1 is SQVTM and CDR2 is ANQGSEA. The CDR3 sequence is CSGLTGGSYGYTF. Written as DNA, the CDR3 is TGCAGCGGTCTGACAGGGGGCAGCTATGGCTACACCTTC.

This clonotype was observed many times. The chain combines TRBV6-4 with TRBJ2-1; 10 bases line up with TRBD2. The length of the CDR3 is 14 residues. Germline CDR1 reads MRHNA; CDR2 reads SNTAGT. V was clipped by 5 bases and J by 8 bases; unmatched bases: 6. CDR3 sequence: CASSSDSGGYEQFF. Written as DNA, the CDR3 is TGTGCCAGCAGTTCCGATAGCGGGGGGTATGAGCAGTTCTTC.

A remark on this clonotype: A much larger clone sits a single nucleotide away, making a read error possible. V and J are TRBV9 and TRBJ2-2; the D call may be TRBD1 or TRBD2 (5 bases each). With 6 bases removed from V and 6 bases from J, the gap between germline ends came to 15 bases. The CDR3 spans 14 residues. Germline V CDR1 and CDR2: SGDLS, YYNGEE. CDR3 bases: TGTGCCAGCACGGCGGCAGAGGGGCCCGGGGAGCTGTTTTTT. Protein sequence: CASTAAEGPGELFF.

CDR3 region: CASSDRLLAASTDTQYF. CDR3 bases: TGTGCCAGCAGTGACCGCCTACTAGCGGCAAGCACAGATACGCAGTATTTT. The chain recombines TRBV6-1 with TRBJ2-3; TRBD2 matches at 8 bases. Germline V CDR1 and CDR2: MNHNS, SASEGT. This CDR3 comprises 17 residues. V dropped 3 bases and J dropped 0; count of bases not matched to a gene: 8.

This clonotype showed up just a few times. V and J are TRBV12-3 or TRBV12-4 and TRBJ1-5; tentatively, D is TRBD1 (5 bases). Trimming shortened V by 1 base and J by 4 bases, and 11 bases separated the two germline ends. This CDR3 is built from 15 residues. DNA of the CDR3: TGTGCCAGCAGTTTAGACAGGAACTTTAATCAGCCCCAGCATTTT. As protein: CASSLDRNFNQPQHF.

This clonotype appeared a few times. The V gene is TRBV6-6, the J gene TRBJ2-1; 12 nucleotides match TRBD2. V was clipped by 8 bases and J by 6 bases; unmatched bases: 17. The CDR3 runs 18 residues. Germline V gene sequence: CDR1 MNHNY, CDR2 SVGAGI (reference sequence). CDR3 nucleotides: TGTGCCAGCGCGGAGTGGGCTAGCGGGGGGGCTTTCGGCAATGAGCAGTTCTTC. This codes for CASAEWASGGAFGNEQFF.

This clonotype was seen many times. The chain has TRBV30 and TRBJ1-1; D gene unclear. Germline CDR1 is GTSNPN and CDR2 is SVGIG (reference sequence). The length of the CDR3 is 13 residues. Between the trimmed V and J ends, which lost 3 bases and 0 bases, there was a span of 8 bases. The CDR3 bases are TGTGCCTGGAGCACCTTCATGAACACTGAAGCTTTCTTT. Its protein is CAWSTFMNTEAFF.

This clonotype was seen a few times. The chain carries TRBV5-1 and TRBJ2-1; D remains unclear. V was trimmed by 2 bases and J by 8 bases, leaving 8 bases between them. CDR1 is SGHRS, CDR2 YFSETQ, per germline. The CDR3 covers 12 residues. CDR3 coding DNA: TGCGCCAGCAGCTTACGTGGCGATGAGCAGTTCTTC. Translation: CASSLRGDEQFF.

The rearrangement links TRBV7-6 to TRBJ2-7; perhaps TRBD1 as D (5 bases). This CDR3 region has 13 residues. Trimming removed 6 bases from V and 6 bases from J, with 15 bases in between. In germline, CDR1 is SGHVS, CDR2 FNYEAQ. The chain's CDR3 is CASSTSQGGEQYF. The CDR3 nucleotides are TGTGCCAGCAGTACAAGTCAGGGTGGCGAGCAGTACTTC.

CDR3 sequence reads: CASSLQHRVFTEAFF. Written as DNA, the CDR3 is TGTGCCAGCAGCTTACAGCACCGGGTTTTCACTGAAGCTTTCTTT. This chain uses TRBV11-2 with TRBJ1-1, with unresolved D. Germline CDR1 is SGHAT and CDR2 is FQNNGV. V lost 2 bases and J lost 4, with 14 bases in between. The CDR3 spans 15 residues.

This clonotype was picked up a small number of times. The chain combines TRBV19 with TRBJ1-3; D possibly corresponds to TRBD1 (5 bases). The V and J ends lost 3 bases and 0 bases respectively, with 9 bases between them. Per germline, CDR1 LNHDA and CDR2 SQIVND (reference sequence). The CDR3 runs 15 residues. In nucleotides, the CDR3 is TGTGCCAGTAGTATGAGAAGGGGCTCTGGAAACACCATATATTTT. Translated, it gives CASSMRRGSGNTIYF.

This clonotype turned up a few times. The chain links TRBV28 to TRBJ2-7; D might be TRBD2 (5 bases). The CDR3 is 14 amino acids. Looked up from germline, CDR1 is MDHEN and CDR2 is SYDVKM. V lost 4 bases, J lost 2 bases, and 12 bases lay in between. The CDR3 loop is CASSSRARAYEQYF. For the CDR3, the DNA is TGTGCCAGCAGTTCGAGGGCTCGAGCCTACGAGCAGTACTTC. Looking up the rest from reference TRBV28 and TRBJ2-7 gives the full variable domain: DVKVTQSSRYLVKRTGEKVFLECVQDMDHENMFWYRQDPGLGLRLIYFSYDVKMKEKGDIPEGYSVSREKKERFSLILESASTNQTSMYLCASSSRARAYEQYFGPGTRLTVT.

This clonotype appeared many times. This chain connects TRBV6-5 to TRBJ1-2, with 7 bases fitting TRBD1. Germline trimming cut 11 bases from V and 4 bases from J; bases unmatched to any gene: 7. The CDR3 is 12 amino acids. CDR1 MNHEY and CDR2 SVGAGI come from the germline V gene. CDR3 protein: CAGYRQGYGYTF. The CDR3 DNA reads as TGTGCCGGCTACAGACAGGGCTATGGCTACACCTTC.

The sample holds many counts of this clonotype. J is TRBJ1-3 and V is TRBV2; D gene ambiguous. Germline V lookup: CDR1 SNHLY, CDR2 FYNNEI. V was pared by 6 bases and J by 1 base, with 10 bases between. This CDR3 region has 14 residues. The CDR3, as DNA: TGTGCCAGCAGCCCGGCCCTATCTGGAAACACCATATATTTT. Translation: CASSPALSGNTIYF.

This chain uses TRBV11-3 with TRBJ2-1, with no clear D. The germline CDR1 and CDR2 sequences are SGHNT and YENEEA. The V end was cut by 5 bases, the J end by 12 bases, with 17 bases between. CDR3 size: 13 residues. The CDR3 loop is CASSMDRAERQFF. The CDR3 DNA reads TGTGCCAGCAGCATGGATAGGGCGGAGCGGCAGTTCTTC.

In this sample, this clonotype turned up many times. The V call is TRBV29-1, the J call TRBJ2-5; D remains unclear. The CDR3 consists of 12 residues. Trimming left V 7 bases short and J 4 bases short, with 13 bases between. CDR1 and CDR2 from the germline V gene are SQVTM and ANQGSEA. CDR3 sequence reads: CSAALNGETQYF. CDR3 coding DNA: TGCAGCGCCGCCCTAAATGGAGAGACCCAGTACTTC.

This clonotype was counted only a few times. The genes are TRBV20-1 and TRBJ2-2; the D call may be TRBD1 or TRBD2 (5 bases each). V lost 5 bases and J 1 base, leaving 17 bases between the germline ends. This CDR3 region has 16 residues. The germline V gene has CDR1 DFQATT and CDR2 SNEGSKA (reference sequence). CDR3 sequence (DNA): TGCAGTGCTCCATGGCCCGGGACGGTGAACACCGGGGAGCTGTTTTTT. This gives the protein CSAPWPGTVNTGELFF.

The chain employs TRBV3-1 and TRBJ1-1, with 9 bases aligning to TRBD1. The CDR3 covers 15 residues. Germline V gene sequence: CDR1 LGHDT, CDR2 YNNKEL (reference sequence). V lost 5 bases, J lost 8 bases, and 12 bases stayed unmatched. CDR3 bases: TGTGCCAGCAGCTTCGCCCCAGGACAGGGGTCGGAAGCTTTCTTT. Translation: CASSFAPGQGSEAFF.

Ten or more counts support this clonotype. V gene TRBV12-3 or TRBV12-4 combines with J gene TRBJ1-6; the D gene is possibly TRBD1 (6 bases). The CDR3 spans 12 residues. The germline V and J ends were trimmed by 0 bases and 16 bases, with 10 bases remaining between them. The CDR3 reads CASSLAGGQLHF. The CDR3 nucleotides read TGTGCCAGCAGTTTAGCCGGGGGCCAACTCCACTTT.

This clonotype has only a few counts. This chain joins TRBV20-1 and TRBJ2-2; 10 positions agree with TRBD1. V lost 7 bases, J lost 5 bases, and 10 bases stayed unmatched. CDR3 length equals 15 residues. CDR1 DFQATT and CDR2 SNEGSKA come from the germline V gene (reference sequence). The CDR3 region has the DNA TGCAGTGTTGTTCGACAGGGGGCGCGGACCGGGGAGCTGTTTTTT. This translates into CSVVRQGARTGELFF.

This clonotype came up many times. The V call is TRBV12-3 or TRBV12-4, the J call TRBJ1-5; the match to TRBD1 covers 7 bases. The CDR3 runs to 16 residues. After removal of 6 bases from V and 4 bases from J, the junction contained 12 bases not matched to a gene. The CDR3, as DNA: TGTGCCAGCAGAAAAGACGGAGGGGGCGTTAATCAGCCCCAGCATTTT. Its translation: CASRKDGGGVNQPQHF.

This clonotype was seen at least ten times. The chain joins TRBV12-3 or TRBV12-4 to TRBJ2-1; 7 positions agree with TRBD2. The J segment lost 10 bases and the V segment lost 10 bases, leaving 16 bases of the junction unmatched. This CDR3 is 14 amino acids long. CDR3 in DNA: TGTGCCACTCGAAGCGGGGCGCCCCCCGGGGAGCAGTTCTTC. Protein sequence: CATRSGAPPGEQFF.

J is TRBJ1-2 and V is TRBV29-1, with D possibly TRBD1 on 5 matching bases. The germline CDR1 and CDR2 sequences are SQVTM and ANQGSEA. Trimming stripped 4 bases from V and 8 bases from J, with 14 bases between. CDR3 size: 12 residues. The CDR3 DNA reads as TGCAGCGTTGTTGGGGGAGGGGACGGCTACACCTTC. This sequence encodes CSVVGGGDGYTF.

This clonotype was recorded many times. V usage is TRBV20-1 and J usage is TRBJ2-7; a weak D match, TRBD2 (6 bases). Trimming removed 0 bases at V and 0 bases at J, with 9 bases between. This CDR3 is built from 14 residues. Germline V CDR1 and CDR2: DFQATT, SNEGSKA (reference sequence). CDR3 in DNA: TGCAGTGCTAGAGATCCGGGACTCTCCTACGAGCAGTACTTC. Translation gives CSARDPGLSYEQYF.

This clonotype was seen many times. The rearrangement joins TRBV4-2 to TRBJ2-1; 10 nucleotides match TRBD2. The germline V gene encodes CDR1 LGHNA and CDR2 YNFKEQ. CDR3 length: 17 amino acids. Trimming at V came to 2 bases and at J to 5 bases, leaving 9 bases not matched to a gene. In DNA, the CDR3 is TGTGCCAGCAGCCAAAGGGAGGTAGCGGGGGGAAACAATGAGCAGTTCTTC. Its translation: CASSQREVAGGNNEQFF.

This clonotype was observed at least ten times. This chain's CDR3 is CSATPPTSSSPDTEAFF. The CDR3, as DNA: TGCAGTGCTACCCCCCCCACAAGTTCTAGTCCGGACACTGAAGCTTTCTTT. The rearrangement uses TRBV20-1 and TRBJ1-1; D unclear. The V gene's germline CDR1 is DFQATT and CDR2 SNEGSKA (reference sequence). The CDR3 is made up of 17 amino acids. Trimming left V 4 bases short and J 3 bases short, with 24 bases between.

The CDR3 bases are TGTCTGACTAGCGGGGGGAAGACCCAGTACTTC. Its protein product is CLTSGGKTQYF. This rearrangement joins TRBV28 to TRBJ2-5; TRBD2 agrees at 13 bases. The CDR3 is 11 residues long. Germline CDR1 and CDR2: MDHEN and SYDVKM.

This clonotype was recorded many times. CDR3 residues: CAISDAMSSSGNTIYF. CDR3 DNA: TGTGCCATCAGTGACGCCATGAGCAGCTCTGGAAACACCATATATTTT. This chain joins TRBV10-3 and TRBJ1-3; no reliable D call. This CDR3 is built from 16 residues. Germline V gives CDR1 ENHRY, CDR2 SYGVKD. Trimming pared 3 bases from V and 0 bases from J, leaving 12 bases between.

This rearrangement joins TRBV4-2 to TRBJ2-2; D gene uncertain. Trimming pared 2 bases from V and 3 bases from J, leaving 13 bases between. This CDR3 is 16 amino acids long. CDR1 and CDR2 from the germline V gene are LGHNA and YNFKEQ. The CDR3 nucleotides are TGTGCCAGCAGCCAACCCCCGACCAAATACACCGGGGAGCTGTTTTTT. As protein: CASSQPPTKYTGELFF.